The T cell receptor beta chain described here comes from a study of CD4 T cells in relation to SARS-CoV-2 and coronaviruses. About the research overall: PBMCs were cultured with antigen for over nine days before TCR beta sequencing. The study's findings and limits: Monoreactive clones expanded significantly more to SARS-CoV-2 than crossreactive clones did.

The data were produced by immunoSEQ multiplex PCR, yet TCRdb's version contains in-frame clones alone and is incomplete. The table includes roughly 10,000 clones, around 80% detected once. This clone appeared once. Its matching antigen is unknown. There are 15 residues in the CDR3. The trim removed 5 bases at V and 1 base at J, leaving 6 bases unmatched. Looked up from germline, CDR1 is SGHTA and CDR2 is FQGNSA. The unexposed donors gave CD4+ T cells in about 2010-2018, prior to COVID-19. Isolation of CD4+ T cells took place after about 9 days in culture. Cultures held under 2.5 million PBMCs per well with 8.5 to 10 IU/ml IL-2.

V and J are TRBV7-2 and TRBJ2-3, with TRBD2 matching over 7 bases. This TCR derives from a human donor in good health. The sequenced sample consisted of CD4+ T cells from PBMCs, cultured in vitro. This CDR3 is CASSPRDYRTDTQYF. CDR3 coding DNA: TGTGCCAGCAGCCCCCGGGACTACCGCACAGATACGCAGTATTTT.